This T cell receptor (beta chain) was sequenced in a study of siplizumab effects on memory and regulatory T cells. Assay used: immunoSEQ multiplex PCR; TCRdb lists only in-frame clones, some missing. The table shows 94,000 or so clones, with approximately 97% occurring only once. Material for sequencing was naive CD4+ T cells sorted from blood. The receptor comes from a human donor in good health.

CDR3 in DNA: TGTGCCATCAGTGAGAACTACGAGCAGTACTTC. This translates into CAISENYEQYF. The chain recombines TRBV10-3 with TRBJ2-7; D not resolved. The germline V gene has CDR1 ENHRY and CDR2 SYGVKD. The CDR3 has 11 amino acids. V lost 2 bases to trimming and J lost 3 bases, with 2 bases between them.